This entry features one T cell receptor beta chain sequence. This specimen comes from a study of blood T cell repertoires in COVID-19. Overall study context: PBMCs, B-cell-depleted T cells, or T cells provided the cDNA or gDNA that made up the material.

TCRdb's table, derived via immunoSEQ multiplex PCR, lists solely in-frame clones and lacks some. Seen here are roughly 410,000 clones, around nine tenths observed once, and the top ten hold roughly 1.6%. Sequencing was performed on peripheral blood. This receptor was identified in a woman between 35 and 50 years old with COVID-19, enrolled during active disease.

The CDR3 region is CASTIGVDEQYF. The CDR3 nucleotides are TGTGCCAGCACCATAGGGGTCGACGAGCAGTACTTC. The J gene is TRBJ2-7, the V gene TRBV28; D may be TRBD1 (5 bases). Germline V gives CDR1 MDHEN, CDR2 SYDVKM. CDR3 size: 12 residues. Trimming left V 7 bases short and J 5 bases short, with 12 bases between. Supplemented by reference TRBV28 and TRBJ2-7, the full variable domain reads DVKVTQSSRYLVKRTGEKVFLECVQDMDHENMFWYRQDPGLGLRLIYFSYDVKMKEKGDIPEGYSVSREKKERFSLILESASTNQTSMYLCASTIGVDEQYFGPGTRLTVT.